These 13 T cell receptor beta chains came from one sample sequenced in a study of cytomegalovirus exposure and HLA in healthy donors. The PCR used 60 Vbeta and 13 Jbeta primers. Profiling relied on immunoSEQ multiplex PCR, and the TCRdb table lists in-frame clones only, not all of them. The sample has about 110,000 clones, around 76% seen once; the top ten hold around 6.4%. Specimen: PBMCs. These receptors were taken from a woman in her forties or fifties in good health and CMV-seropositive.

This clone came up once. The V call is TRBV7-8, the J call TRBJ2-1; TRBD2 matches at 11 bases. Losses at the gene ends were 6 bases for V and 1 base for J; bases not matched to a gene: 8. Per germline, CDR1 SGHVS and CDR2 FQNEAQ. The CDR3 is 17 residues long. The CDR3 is CASSPPSGGQSYNEQFF. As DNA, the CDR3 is TGTGCCAGCAGTCCACCTAGCGGGGGGCAGTCCTACAATGAGCAGTTCTTC.

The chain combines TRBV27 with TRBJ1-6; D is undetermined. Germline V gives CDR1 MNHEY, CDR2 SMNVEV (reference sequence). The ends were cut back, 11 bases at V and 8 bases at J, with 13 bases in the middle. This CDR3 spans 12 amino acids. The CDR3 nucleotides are TGTGCCTGCTCGTCGGGATATTCACCCCTCCACTTT. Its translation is CACSSGYSPLHF.

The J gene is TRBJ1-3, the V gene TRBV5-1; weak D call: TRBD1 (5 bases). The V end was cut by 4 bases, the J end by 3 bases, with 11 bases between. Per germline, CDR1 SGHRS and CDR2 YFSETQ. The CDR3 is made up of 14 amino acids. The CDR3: CASSPRVDGNTIYF. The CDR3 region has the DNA TGCGCCAGCAGCCCCAGGGTCGATGGAAACACCATATATTTT.

CDR3 nucleotides: TGCGCCAGCAGCCGAACACTAGCGGGGGGCCTCCAAGGAGAGACCCAGTACTTC. It encodes CASSRTLAGGLQGETQYF. The chain has TRBV4-3 and TRBJ2-5, with 12 bases matching TRBD2. CDR1 LGHNA and CDR2 YSLEER come from the germline V gene. J lost 4 bases, V lost 4 bases, and 13 bases had no gene match. The CDR3 is made up of 18 amino acids.

The CDR3 DNA sequence: TGTGCCAGCATTGAGAGGGGACAGGGGGCGGGAGGTCAGCCCCAGCATTTT. This sequence encodes CASIERGQGAGGQPQHF. V and J are TRBV28 and TRBJ1-5, with 12 bases identical to TRBD1. Per the germline V gene, CDR1 is MDHEN and CDR2 is SYDVKM. Trimming cost V 7 bases and J 6 bases; bases outside gene matches: 13. This CDR3 contains 17 residues.

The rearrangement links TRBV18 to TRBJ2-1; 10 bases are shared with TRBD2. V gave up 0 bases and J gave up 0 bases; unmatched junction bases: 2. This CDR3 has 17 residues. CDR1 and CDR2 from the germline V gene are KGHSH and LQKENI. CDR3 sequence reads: CASSPPLAGGSYNEQFF. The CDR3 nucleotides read TGTGCCAGCTCACCACCATTAGCGGGGGGCTCCTACAATGAGCAGTTCTTC.

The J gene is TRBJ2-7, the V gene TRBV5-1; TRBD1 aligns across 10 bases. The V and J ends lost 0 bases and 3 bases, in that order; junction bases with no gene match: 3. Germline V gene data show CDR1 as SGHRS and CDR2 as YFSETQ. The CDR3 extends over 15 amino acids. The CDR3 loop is CASSLEGQGIYEQYF. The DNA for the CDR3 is TGCGCCAGCAGCTTGGAGGGACAGGGGATCTACGAGCAGTACTTC.

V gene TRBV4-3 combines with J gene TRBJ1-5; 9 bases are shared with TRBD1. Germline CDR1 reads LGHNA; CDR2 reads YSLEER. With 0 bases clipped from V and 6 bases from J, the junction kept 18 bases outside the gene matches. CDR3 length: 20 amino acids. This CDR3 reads CASSQDSVNTGQGPGQPQHF. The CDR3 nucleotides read TGCGCCAGCAGCCAAGACTCGGTTAATACGGGACAGGGCCCTGGTCAGCCCCAGCATTTT.

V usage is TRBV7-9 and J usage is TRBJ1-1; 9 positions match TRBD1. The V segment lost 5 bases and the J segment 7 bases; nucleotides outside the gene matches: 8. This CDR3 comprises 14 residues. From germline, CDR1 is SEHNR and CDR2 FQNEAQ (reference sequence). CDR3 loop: CASSAGQGMGEAFF. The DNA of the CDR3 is TGTGCCAGCAGCGCGGGACAGGGTATGGGTGAAGCTTTCTTT. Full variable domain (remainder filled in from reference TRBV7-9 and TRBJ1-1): DTGVSQNPRHKITKRGQNVTFRCDPISEHNRLYWYRQTLGQGPEFLTYFQNEAQLEKSRLLSDRFSAERPKGSFSTLEIQRTEQGDSAMYLCASSAGQGMGEAFFGQGTRLTVV.

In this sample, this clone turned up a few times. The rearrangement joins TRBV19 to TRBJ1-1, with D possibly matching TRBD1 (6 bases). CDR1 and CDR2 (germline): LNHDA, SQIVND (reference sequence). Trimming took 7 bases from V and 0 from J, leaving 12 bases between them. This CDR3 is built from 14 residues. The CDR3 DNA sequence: TGTGCCAGTAAAATTGAGGGGGTGAACACTGAAGCTTTCTTT. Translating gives CASKIEGVNTEAFF. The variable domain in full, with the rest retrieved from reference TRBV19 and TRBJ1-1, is DGGITQSPKYLFRKEGQNVTLSCEQNLNHDAMYWYRQDPGQGLRLIYYSQIVNDFQKGDIAEGYSVSREKKESFPLTVTSAQKNPTAFYLCASKIEGVNTEAFFGQGTRLTVV.

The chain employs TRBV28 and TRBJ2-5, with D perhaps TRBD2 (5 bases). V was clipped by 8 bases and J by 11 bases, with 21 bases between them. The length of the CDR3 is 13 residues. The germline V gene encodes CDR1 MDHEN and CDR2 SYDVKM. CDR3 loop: CASERTSVREQYF. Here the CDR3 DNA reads TGTGCCAGCGAGCGAACCTCGGTGAGGGAGCAGTACTTC.

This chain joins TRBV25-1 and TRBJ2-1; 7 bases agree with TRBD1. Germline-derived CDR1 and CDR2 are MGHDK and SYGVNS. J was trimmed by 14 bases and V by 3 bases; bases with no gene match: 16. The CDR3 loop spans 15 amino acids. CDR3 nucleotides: TGTGCCAGCAGTGATGTGGACAGGTACTATGGGTCGGAGTTCTTC. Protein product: CASSDVDRYYGSEFF.

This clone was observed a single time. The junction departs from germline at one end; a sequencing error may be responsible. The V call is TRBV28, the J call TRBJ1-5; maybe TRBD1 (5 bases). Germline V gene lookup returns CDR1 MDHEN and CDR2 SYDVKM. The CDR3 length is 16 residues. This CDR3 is CASSFPPGGSSQPQHF. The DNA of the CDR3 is TGTGCCAGCAGTTTTCCCCCGGGGGGTAGCAGTCAGCCCCAGCATTTT.